This T cell receptor (beta chain) stems from a study of blood T cell repertoires in COVID-19 (dated by TCRdb to 2018 to 2021). Regarding the study in general: Samples from collaborators originated in the United States, Italy and Spain and spanned both the acute and convalescent phases of COVID-19. The prospective study material was composed of cDNA or gDNA derived from T cells, B-cell-depleted T cells, or PBMCs. Subjects who had been exposed to COVID-19, were actively infected with it, or had recovered from it provided the deeply sampled blood TCRbeta repertoires that made up the dataset. A freely available public database, intended as a resource for researchers studying the immune response to SARS-CoV-2, is where the repertoires were released. Samples came from the ongoing ImmuneRACE study (first 160 participants) plus 1,254 subjects from 6 global collaborators. Sample metadata almost always included a de-identified subject ID, COVID-19 status, age in years and sex. HLA class I and class II types, where available, came from metadata supplied by the sample provider rather than from assay-based typing. What the research found in general, with its limitations: How much clinical and demographic metadata was included differed by source and by participant, and the metadata was provided uncurated.

To note about this clone: What this receptor recognizes is not known. Base qualities are not recorded, but no much larger clone differs from it by a single base.

Measured from the cysteine to the phenylalanine, the CDR3 is 16 residues long. CDR3 DNA is the only sequence kept; it has 48 bases, read in frame from the first base. In the germline V gene, CDR1 corresponds to MGHRA and CDR2 to YSYEKL. Trimming removed 4 bases from V and 5 bases from J; the gene matches leave 9 bases unexplained. Participants in the prospective study were enrolled through a virtual design, were aged 18 to 89 years, and lived in 24 United States geographic areas. In the prospective study, participants were assigned to cohorts based on the clinical history participants reported in a screening survey and a study questionnaire. In the prospective study, mobile phlebotomists collected whole blood, serum and a nasopharyngeal or oropharyngeal swab from each participant. Over a 2-month period, participants in the prospective study had the option of providing additional blood draws and questionnaires. Before DNA extraction, prospective study blood samples were shipped either frozen or at room temperature.

TCRbeta CDR3 regions were amplified from genomic DNA using the immunoSEQ Assay, a bias-controlled multiplex PCR. In the authors' own workflow: The number of nucleated cells in each sample was estimated by amplification of reference gene primers within the assay. To quantify the absolute abundance of each unique TCRbeta CDR3 rearrangement, sequence reads were collapsed and filtered. Productive Simpson clonality was computed per sample as the square root of Simpson's diversity index over productive rearrangements. TCRdb obtained this table from immuneACCESS and retained in-frame rearrangements with V and J assigned. These tables miss some clones; where compared with another copy, unresolved V genes account for less than half of the shortfall, and the remainder is unexplained. D and trimming were read from the DNA, whereas the V and J calls and clone size are those reported in that table. The sample table holds under 200,000 clones, of which more than 75% were seen once. The top ten clonotypes cover around 5% of the sample.

The sequencing input was PBMCs or T cells enriched from blood (not recorded which). This chain joins TRBV4-1 to TRBJ2-2, with 8 junctional bases fitting TRBD2. The source is a man in his forties with acute COVID-19. The CDR3 here reads CASSLSGGSETGELFF. The base sequence is TGCGCCAGCAGCCTTTCGGGAGGGTCGGAGACCGGGGAGCTGTTTTTT.